The 23 T cell receptor beta chains presented below share a single source sample, sequenced in a study of identical twins (dated by TCRdb to 2016 to 2017). Library creation used 5' RACE. Sequencing relied on an Illumina HiSeq 2000. TCRdb passed the public sequencing reads through fastp at Q25 and MiXCR, retaining productive beta sequences. CDR3 protein duplicates are merged, each entry listing the most common genes and DNA. The sample data list 700,000 or so distinct CDR3 sequences, and less than 10% of these were observed just once. 0.98% of the sample belongs to the ten largest clones. The data were also submitted as part of a second study, on yellow fever vaccine responses in identical twins.

The source material was PBMCs. Receptors were obtained from a woman under 30 in good health.

This CDR3 is CASSLSVSSSRGETQYF. The CDR3 DNA follows: TGCGCCAGCAGCTTGAGCGTCTCATCGTCCCGTGGCGAGACCCAGTACTTC. This chain joins TRBV5-1 and TRBJ2-5; D is uncertain. Germline assignment: CDR1 SGHRS and CDR2 YFSETQ. This CDR3 contains 17 residues. The V end was cut by 1 base, the J end by 5 bases, with 21 bases between. The whole variable domain, filled in from reference TRBV5-1 and TRBJ2-5, reads KAGVTQTPRYLIKTRGQQVTLSCSPISGHRSVSWYQQTPGQGLQFLFEYFSETQRNKGNFPGRFSGRQFSNSRSEMNVSTLELGDSALYLCASSLSVSSSRGETQYFGPGTRLLVL.

This clonotype showed up just a few times. This sequence joins TRBV7-3 and TRBJ2-1, with D unresolved. The V end lost 3 bases, the J end lost 6 bases, and 6 bases lay between the germline ends. The CDR3 contains 12 residues. The germline V gene encodes CDR1 SGHTA and CDR2 FQGTGA. CDR3 region: CASSFSSNEQFF. The DNA of the CDR3 is TGTGCCAGCAGCTTCTCTAGCAATGAGCAGTTCTTC.

The chain has TRBV28 and TRBJ2-1; TRBD1 matches at 10 bases. The trim removed 2 bases at V and 6 bases at J, leaving 7 bases unmatched. CDR3 length: 16 amino acids. Germline CDR1 is MDHEN and CDR2 is SYDVKM. CDR3 sequence reads: CASSLTRDRGFNEQFF. Written as DNA, the CDR3 is TGTGCCAGCAGTTTAACCCGGGACAGGGGATTCAATGAGCAGTTCTTC.

This clonotype turned up a few times. This sequence joins TRBV6-1 and TRBJ1-1; D is possibly TRBD1 (6 bases). Deletions cut 11 bases from V and 2 bases from J, with 15 bases between. Germline lookup yields CDR1 MNHNS and CDR2 SASEGT. This CDR3 spans 13 amino acids. The CDR3, as DNA: TGTGCCGTCCGAAGACAGGACAACACTGAAGCTTTCTTT. It specifies CAVRRQDNTEAFF.

This clonotype has at least ten counts. The chain recombines TRBV29-1 with TRBJ2-1; no reliable D call. The CDR3 consists of 15 residues. Germline assignment: CDR1 SQVTM and CDR2 ANQGSEA. Trimming took 0 bases from V and 2 from J, leaving 11 bases between them. The DNA for the CDR3 is TGCAGCGTTGAAGATCGACTTAAAACCTACAATGAGCAGTTCTTC. Residues: CSVEDRLKTYNEQFF.

This clonotype was seen a handful of times. The V and J genes are TRBV2 and TRBJ2-3, with 10 bases that match TRBD2. Trimming cost V 6 bases and J 4 bases; bases outside gene matches: 10. Per germline, CDR1 SNHLY and CDR2 FYNNEI. The CDR3 has 16 amino acids. CDR3 DNA: TGTGCCAGCAGCCCTGGGGGACTAGCGAGTGCAGATACGCAGTATTTT. It encodes CASSPGGLASADTQYF.

This clonotype has only a few counts. This chain uses TRBV29-1 with TRBJ2-7; D unresolved. V lost 4 bases, J lost 0 bases, and 7 bases lay in between. CDR3 size: 12 residues. Germline lookup yields CDR1 SQVTM and CDR2 ANQGSEA. CDR3 in amino acids: CSVGRSSYEQYF. CDR3 nucleotide sequence: TGCAGCGTTGGAAGGTCCTCCTACGAGCAGTACTTC.

This clonotype was seen only a few times. DNA for the CDR3: TGCGCCAGCGGGCCAGGGCTAGCGATTCTTAACACCGGGGAGCTGTTTTTT. Amino acid sequence: CASGPGLAILNTGELFF. The chain is built from TRBV5-1 and TRBJ2-2; possibly TRBD2 for D (6 bases). This CDR3 is 17 amino acids long. Trimming stripped 7 bases from V and 2 bases from J, with 21 bases between. From germline, CDR1 is SGHRS and CDR2 YFSETQ.

The table lists this clonotype with a few counts. The V and J genes are TRBV5-1 and TRBJ2-6; D tentatively fits TRBD1 or TRBD2 (5 bases each). V was shortened by 4 bases and J by 4 bases, with 12 bases between the two germline ends. Germline V gene sequence: CDR1 SGHRS, CDR2 YFSETQ. This CDR3 region has 15 residues. CDR3 loop: CASSTRGAGANVLTF. The DNA of the CDR3 is TGCGCCAGCAGCACTAGGGGTGCAGGGGCCAACGTCCTGACTTTC.

The genes are TRBV9 and TRBJ2-3, with TRBD2 identical over 7 bases. CDR3 size: 16 residues. V lost 4 bases and J lost 4; bases outside the gene matches: 12. Germline loops: CDR1 SGDLS, CDR2 YYNGEE. The CDR3 DNA follows: TGTGCCAGCAGCCTCCGCAGCGGGACCCTCGCAGATACGCAGTATTTT. Translation: CASSLRSGTLADTQYF.

On this clonotype itself: The junction departs from germline at one end; a sequencing error may be responsible. J is TRBJ1-2 and V is TRBV12-3 or TRBV12-4; the D gene is possibly TRBD1 (5 bases). This CDR3 spans 13 amino acids. The CDR3 sequence is CASSPQGEAGFTF. In nucleotides, the CDR3 is TGTGCCAGCAGTCCACAAGGGGAGGCAGGCTTCACCTTC.

This clonotype has more than one count but fewer than ten. The chain links TRBV6-2 or TRBV6-3 to TRBJ2-2; D is unclear. Trimming left V 7 bases short and J 1 base short, with 10 bases between. Germline V gene sequence: CDR1 MNHEY, CDR2 SVGEGT. There are 14 residues in the CDR3. CDR3: CASTGSLNTGELFF. The DNA for the CDR3 is TGTGCCAGCACCGGATCTCTGAACACCGGGGAGCTGTTTTTT.

This clonotype was found a few times. The chain links TRBV7-2 to TRBJ2-2; no clear D gene. V was trimmed by 5 bases and J by 4 bases, leaving 8 bases between them. The CDR3 has 13 amino acids. Germline loops: CDR1 SGHTA, CDR2 FQGNSA. CDR3 protein: CASSPQFTGELFF. The CDR3, as DNA: TGTGCCAGCAGCCCCCAGTTCACCGGGGAGCTGTTTTTT.

The V and J genes are TRBV7-2 and TRBJ1-3, with 10 bases lining up with TRBD1. The CDR3 consists of 15 residues. CDR1 SGHTA and CDR2 FQGNSA come from the germline V gene. With 5 bases clipped from V and 3 bases from J, the junction kept 4 bases outside the gene matches. CDR3 sequence (DNA): TGTGCCAGCAGCCACGGGACAGGGGATGGAAACACCATATATTTT. It specifies CASSHGTGDGNTIYF.

The gene calls are TRBV7-2 and TRBJ1-2; TRBD1 matches 7 bases. After removal of 5 bases from V and 8 bases from J, the junction contained 11 bases not matched to a gene. The CDR3 loop spans 14 amino acids. CDR1 and CDR2 (germline): SGHTA, FQGNSA. The chain's CDR3 is CASSEDRRDHGYTF. The CDR3 nucleotides read TGTGCCAGCAGCGAGGACAGGAGAGATCACGGCTACACCTTC.

In its sample, this clonotype was seen a few times. V and J are TRBV3-1 and TRBJ2-3, with D hard to call. Per germline, CDR1 LGHDT and CDR2 YNNKEL (reference sequence). The CDR3 loop spans 13 amino acids. Trimming removed 0 bases at V and 10 bases at J, with 11 bases between. CDR3 coding DNA: TGTGCCAGCAGCCAAGATAGGAGCCTACCGCAGTATTTT. It translates to CASSQDRSLPQYF.

This clonotype was seen a handful of times. The chain has TRBV28 and TRBJ2-3, with 10 positions matching TRBD2. V lost 3 bases, J lost 0 bases, and 6 bases stayed unmatched. Germline CDR1 reads MDHEN; CDR2 reads SYDVKM. CDR3 length: 17 residues. The CDR3 DNA sequence: TGTGCCAGCAGTTTGGTTCAGACTAGCGGGAGCACAGATACGCAGTATTTT. It specifies CASSLVQTSGSTDTQYF.

This clonotype was seen at least ten times. The V gene is TRBV2, the J gene TRBJ2-1; weak D call: TRBD1 (6 bases). Germline lookup yields CDR1 SNHLY and CDR2 FYNNEI. Trimming took 0 bases from V and 3 from J, leaving 9 bases between them. This CDR3 spans 15 amino acids. CDR3 DNA sequence: TGTGCCAGCAGTGAAGCCCGAGGGGGCTACAATGAGCAGTTCTTC. This translates into CASSEARGGYNEQFF.

The chain employs TRBV10-3 and TRBJ2-2, with D hard to call. Germline loops: CDR1 ENHRY, CDR2 SYGVKD. The CDR3 has 14 residues. V lost 2 bases to trimming and J lost 6 bases, with 10 bases between them. CDR3 sequence: CAISEDGLSGELFF. In DNA, the CDR3 is TGTGCCATCAGTGAGGATGGTCTGTCCGGGGAGCTGTTTTTT.

This clonotype was counted a few times. The J gene is TRBJ2-3, the V gene TRBV4-3; unclear D gene. The V end was cut by 3 bases, the J end by 5 bases, with 12 bases between. CDR1 and CDR2 from the germline V gene are LGHNA and YSLEER. This CDR3 contains 14 residues. The CDR3 is CASSQDSVRDTQYF. The CDR3 nucleotides are TGCGCCAGCAGCCAGGATTCCGTGAGAGATACGCAGTATTTT.

This clonotype came up a few times. V usage is TRBV7-6 and J usage is TRBJ2-5, with 7 bases aligning to TRBD1. V lost 2 bases to trimming and J lost 5 bases; unmatched junction nucleotides: 5. The CDR3 covers 14 residues. CDR1 is SGHVS, CDR2 FNYEAQ, per germline. CDR3 DNA: TGTGCCAGCAGCTTATTAAGAGGGGGCGAGACCCAGTACTTC. This encodes CASSLLRGGETQYF.

This clonotype was recorded many times. The J gene is TRBJ2-7, the V gene TRBV11-2; possibly TRBD1 for D (6 bases). CDR1 is SGHAT and CDR2 is FQNNGV in the germline V gene. This CDR3 is built from 12 residues. The germline V and J ends were trimmed by 1 base and 6 bases, with 7 bases remaining between them. The CDR3 DNA reads as TGTGCCAGCAGCTTAGCAGGGGCCGAGCAGTACTTC. It translates to CASSLAGAEQYF.

CDR3 region: CASSQGDGRSPYEQYF. As DNA, the CDR3 is TGCGCCAGCAGCCAAGGAGACGGGAGAAGTCCCTACGAGCAGTACTTC. The chain is built from TRBV4-1 and TRBJ2-7, with D possibly TRBD2 on 6 matching bases. This CDR3 spans 16 amino acids. Germline V gene lookup returns CDR1 MGHRA and CDR2 YSYEKL. Deletions cut 1 base from V and 2 bases from J, with 15 bases between.